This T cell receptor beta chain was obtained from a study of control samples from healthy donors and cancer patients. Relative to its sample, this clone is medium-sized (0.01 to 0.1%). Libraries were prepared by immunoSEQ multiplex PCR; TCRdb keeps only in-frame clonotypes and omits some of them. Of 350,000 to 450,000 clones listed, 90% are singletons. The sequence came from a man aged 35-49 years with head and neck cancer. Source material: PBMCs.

As DNA, the CDR3 is TGTGCCAGCAGCTTAGTACTGGGTTCCGCTGAAGCTTTCTTT. Translating it yields CASSLVLGSAEAFF. V usage is TRBV7-9 and J usage is TRBJ1-1; D remains ambiguous. CDR1 is SEHNR, CDR2 FQNEAQ, per germline (reference sequence). V was cut by 1 base and J by 6 bases, with 12 bases left in between. The CDR3 has 14 amino acids.